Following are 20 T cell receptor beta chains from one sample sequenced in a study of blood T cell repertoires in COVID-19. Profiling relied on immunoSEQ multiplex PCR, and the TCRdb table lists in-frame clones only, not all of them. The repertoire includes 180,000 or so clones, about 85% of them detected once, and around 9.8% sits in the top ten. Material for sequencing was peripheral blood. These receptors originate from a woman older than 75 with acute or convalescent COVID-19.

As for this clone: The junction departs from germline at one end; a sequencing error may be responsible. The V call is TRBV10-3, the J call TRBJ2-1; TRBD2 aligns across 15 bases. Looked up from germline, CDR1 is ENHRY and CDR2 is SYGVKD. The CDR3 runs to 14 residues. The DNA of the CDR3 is TGTGCCATCAGTGGGGAACCGGGACTAGCGGGGGGCCTCTTC. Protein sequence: CAISGEPGLAGGLF.

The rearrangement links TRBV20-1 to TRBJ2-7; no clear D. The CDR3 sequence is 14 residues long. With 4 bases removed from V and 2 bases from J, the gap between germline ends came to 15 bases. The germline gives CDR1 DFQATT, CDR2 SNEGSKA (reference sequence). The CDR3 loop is CSANDRLHAYEQYF. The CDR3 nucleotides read TGCAGTGCTAATGACCGCTTACATGCCTACGAGCAGTACTTC.

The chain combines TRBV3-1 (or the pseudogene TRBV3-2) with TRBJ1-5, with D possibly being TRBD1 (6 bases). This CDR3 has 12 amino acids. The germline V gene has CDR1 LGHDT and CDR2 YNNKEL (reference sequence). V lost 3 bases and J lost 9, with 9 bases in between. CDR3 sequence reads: CASSQGAGPQHF. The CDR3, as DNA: TGTGCCAGCAGCCAGGGGGCCGGGCCCCAGCATTTT.

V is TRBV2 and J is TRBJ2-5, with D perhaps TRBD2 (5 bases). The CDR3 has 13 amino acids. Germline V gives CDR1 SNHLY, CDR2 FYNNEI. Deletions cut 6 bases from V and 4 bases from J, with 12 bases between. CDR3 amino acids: CASSLGVVETQYF. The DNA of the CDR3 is TGTGCCAGCAGCCTCGGGGTCGTAGAGACCCAGTACTTC.

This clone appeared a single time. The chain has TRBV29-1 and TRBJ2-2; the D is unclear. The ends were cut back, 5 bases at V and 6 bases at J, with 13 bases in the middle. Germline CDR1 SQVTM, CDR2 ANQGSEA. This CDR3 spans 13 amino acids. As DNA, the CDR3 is TGCAGCGTTCCCTCCGGGTCCCCCGGGGAGCTGTTTTTT. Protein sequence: CSVPSGSPGELFF.

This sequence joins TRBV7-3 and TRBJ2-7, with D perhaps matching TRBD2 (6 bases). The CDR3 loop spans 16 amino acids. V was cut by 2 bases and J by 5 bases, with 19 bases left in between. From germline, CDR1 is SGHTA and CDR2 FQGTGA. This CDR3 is CASSLVGGSNGHEQYF. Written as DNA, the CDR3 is TGTGCCAGCAGCTTAGTGGGGGGTAGCAATGGCCACGAGCAGTACTTC.

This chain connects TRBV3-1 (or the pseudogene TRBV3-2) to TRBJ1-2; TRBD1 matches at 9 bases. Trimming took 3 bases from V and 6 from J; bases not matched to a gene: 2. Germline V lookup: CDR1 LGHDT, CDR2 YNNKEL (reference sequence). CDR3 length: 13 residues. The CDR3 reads CASSHDRGDGYTF. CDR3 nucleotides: TGTGCCAGCAGCCACGACAGGGGGGATGGCTACACCTTC.

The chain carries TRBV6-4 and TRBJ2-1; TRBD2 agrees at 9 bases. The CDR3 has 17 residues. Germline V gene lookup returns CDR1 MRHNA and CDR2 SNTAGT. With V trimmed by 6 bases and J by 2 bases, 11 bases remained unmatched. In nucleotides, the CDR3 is TGTGCCAGCAGCGCCAAGTGGCTAGCGGGAACCTACAATGAGCAGTTCTTC. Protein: CASSAKWLAGTYNEQFF.

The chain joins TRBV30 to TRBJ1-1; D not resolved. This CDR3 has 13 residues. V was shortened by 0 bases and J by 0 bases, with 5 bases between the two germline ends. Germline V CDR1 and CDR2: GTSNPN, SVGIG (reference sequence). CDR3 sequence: CAWSVLMNTEAFF. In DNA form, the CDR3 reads TGTGCCTGGAGTGTCCTTATGAACACTGAAGCTTTCTTT.

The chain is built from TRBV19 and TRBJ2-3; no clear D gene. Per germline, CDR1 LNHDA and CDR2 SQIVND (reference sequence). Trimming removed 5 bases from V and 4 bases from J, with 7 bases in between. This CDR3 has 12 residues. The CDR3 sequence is CASSREADTQYF. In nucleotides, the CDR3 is TGTGCCAGTAGTCGAGAGGCAGATACGCAGTATTTT.

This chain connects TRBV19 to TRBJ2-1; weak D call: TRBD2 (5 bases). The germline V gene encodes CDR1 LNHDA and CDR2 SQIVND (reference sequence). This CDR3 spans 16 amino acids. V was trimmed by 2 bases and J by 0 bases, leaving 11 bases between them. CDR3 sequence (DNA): TGTGCCAGTAGTATAAGGATTCGGGGCTCCTACAATGAGCAGTTCTTC. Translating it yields CASSIRIRGSYNEQFF.

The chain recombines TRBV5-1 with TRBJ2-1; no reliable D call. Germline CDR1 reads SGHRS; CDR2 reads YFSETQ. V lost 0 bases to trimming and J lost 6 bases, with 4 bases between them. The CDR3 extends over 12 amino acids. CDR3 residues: CASSLELNEQFF. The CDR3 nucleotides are TGCGCCAGCAGCTTGGAACTCAATGAGCAGTTCTTC.

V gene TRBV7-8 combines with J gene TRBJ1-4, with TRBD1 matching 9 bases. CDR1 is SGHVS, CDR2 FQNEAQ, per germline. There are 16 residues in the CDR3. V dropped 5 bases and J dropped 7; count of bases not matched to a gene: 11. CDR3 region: CASSLLQGAPGEKLFF. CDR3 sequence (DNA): TGTGCCAGCAGCCTATTACAGGGGGCGCCGGGTGAAAAACTGTTTTTT.

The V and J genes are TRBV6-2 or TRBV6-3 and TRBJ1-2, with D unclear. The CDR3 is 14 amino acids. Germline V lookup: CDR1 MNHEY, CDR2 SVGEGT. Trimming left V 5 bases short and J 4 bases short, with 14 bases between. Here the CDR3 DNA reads TGTGCCAGCAGTCAGATGAGGAACTCCTATGGCTACACCTTC. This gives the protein CASSQMRNSYGYTF.

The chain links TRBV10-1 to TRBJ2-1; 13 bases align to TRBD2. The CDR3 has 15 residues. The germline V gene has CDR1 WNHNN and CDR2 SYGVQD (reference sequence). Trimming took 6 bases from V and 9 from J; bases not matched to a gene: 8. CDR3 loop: CASSEGTSGNGEQFF. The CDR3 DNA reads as TGCGCCAGCAGCGAAGGGACTAGCGGGAATGGTGAGCAGTTCTTC.

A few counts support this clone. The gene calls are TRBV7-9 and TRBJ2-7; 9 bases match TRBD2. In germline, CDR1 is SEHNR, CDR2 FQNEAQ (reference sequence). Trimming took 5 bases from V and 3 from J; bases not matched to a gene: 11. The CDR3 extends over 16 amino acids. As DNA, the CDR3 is TGTGCCAGCAGCCGTGGGGAAGCGGGGGGCTTCTACGAGCAGTACTTC. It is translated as CASSRGEAGGFYEQYF.

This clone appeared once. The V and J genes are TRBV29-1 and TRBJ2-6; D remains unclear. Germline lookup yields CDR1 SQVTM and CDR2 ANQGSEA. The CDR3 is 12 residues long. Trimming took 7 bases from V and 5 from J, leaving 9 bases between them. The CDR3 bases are TGCAGCGCCGTAATCTGGGCCAACGTCCTGACTTTC. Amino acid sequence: CSAVIWANVLTF.

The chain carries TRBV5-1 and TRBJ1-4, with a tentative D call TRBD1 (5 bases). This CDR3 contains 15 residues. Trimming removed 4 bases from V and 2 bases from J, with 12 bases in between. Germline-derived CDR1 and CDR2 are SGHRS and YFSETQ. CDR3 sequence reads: CASSPAGRTNEKLFF. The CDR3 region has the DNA TGCGCCAGCAGCCCGGCGGGGCGGACTAATGAAAAACTGTTTTTT.

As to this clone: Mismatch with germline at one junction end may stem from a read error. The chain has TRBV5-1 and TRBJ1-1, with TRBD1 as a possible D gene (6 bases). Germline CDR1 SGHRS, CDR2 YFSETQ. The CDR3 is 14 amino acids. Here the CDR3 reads CASTLEQGRTEAFF. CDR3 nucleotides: TGCGCCAGCACCTTGGAACAGGGACGGACTGAAGCTTTCTTT.

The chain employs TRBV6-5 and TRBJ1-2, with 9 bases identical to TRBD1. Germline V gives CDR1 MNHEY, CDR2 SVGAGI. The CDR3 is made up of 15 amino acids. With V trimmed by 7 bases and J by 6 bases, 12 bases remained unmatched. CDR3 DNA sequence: TGTGCCAGCAACGAAGACACAGGGGGCTGGGATGGCTACACCTTC. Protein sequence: CASNEDTGGWDGYTF.